This T cell receptor (beta chain) is from a study of blood T cells in healthy people across ages. Trimming left V 2 bases short and J 13 bases short, with 14 bases between. CDR1 and CDR2 (germline): KGHSH, LQKENI. The CDR3 covers 13 residues. Through a sample-barcoded 5' primer and a J-beta primer mix, a second PCR was run for roughly 7 to 12 cycles. TCRdb re-analysed the 5' RACE reads in MiXCR, keeping a single row per CDR3 protein. The table records more than 650,000 distinct CDR3 sequences, around 24% of them present only once. This same sample was also part of a study on T cells of mothers and their children.

The chain joins TRBV18 to TRBJ2-2; D unclear. This clonotype was obtained from a boy younger than 18 in good health. Material: blood. CDR3 sequence: CASSPVFMRWLFF. CDR3 DNA sequence: TGTGCCAGCTCACCAGTCTTCATGCGGTGGCTGTTTTTT.